This is a list of T cell receptor beta chains from one sample in a study of blood T cell repertoires in COVID-19. Data came from immunoSEQ multiplex PCR; TCRdb stores just in-frame clones and leaves some out. The data hold roughly 260,000 clones, with approximately 77% observed a single time. Sequences were obtained from peripheral blood. Receptor source: a woman aged 18-29 years with acute or convalescent COVID-19. CDR3s include the opening cysteine and the closing phenylalanine or tryptophan. D genes are given only for firm matches. Some rows mark clone size as missing; the rest say once, few, many or name a class of expanded clone.

j_gene | abundance | d_gene | v_gene | CDR3nt | CDR3aa
TRBJ2-1 | . | TRBD1 | TRBV18 | TGTGCCAGCTCACCACCAAGGGGGCGGGATGAGCAGTTCTTC | CASSPPRGRDEQFF
TRBJ2-1 | few | . | TRBV24-1 | TGTGCCACCAGTGAAAAGGGACTGGGGATTTACAATGAGCAGTTCTTC | CATSEKGLGIYNEQFF
TRBJ2-6 | few | . | TRBV7-3 | TGTGCCAGCAGCTTAACTGGGAGGTATTCCCCTGGGGCCAACGTCCTGACTTTC | CASSLTGRYSPGANVLTF
TRBJ2-1 | . | . | TRBV7-9 | TGTGCCAGCAGCCCCCATGGGGGGTACAATGAGCAGTTCTTC | CASSPHGGYNEQFF
TRBJ1-5 | . | . | TRBV9 | TGTGCCAGCAGCGTGGACAGAGGTGGTCAGCCCCAGCATTTT | CASSVDRGGQPQHF
TRBJ1-2 | few | . | TRBV14 | TGTGCCAGCAGCGACAGCTATGGCTACACCTTC | CASSDSYGYTF
TRBJ1-1 | few | . | TRBV12-5 | TGTGCTAGTGGTTTGGTGGTGGGGGCTGGGAACACTGAAGCTTTCTTT | CASGLVVGAGNTEAFF
TRBJ2-5 | . | . | TRBV28 | TGTGCCAGCAGTTTTGGGGGCCCACAAGAGACCCAGTACTTC | CASSFGGPQETQYF
TRBJ2-7 | . | TRBD2 | TRBV7-2 | TGTGCCAGCAGCTTAGGTAGCGGGAGACAGTACGAGCAGTACTTC | CASSLGSGRQYEQYF
TRBJ1-4 | . | . | TRBV19 | TGTGCCAGTAGTATACAGGGGAACTGGGAAAAACTGTTTTTT | CASSIQGNWEKLFF
TRBJ1-2 | . | TRBD1 | TRBV9 | TGTGCCAGCAGCGTGACAGGGTCGTATGGCTACACCTTC | CASSVTGSYGYTF
TRBJ1-5 | . | . | TRBV19 | TGTGCCAGTAGTATTAGCCGTATCTATAGCAATCAGCCCCAGCATTTT | CASSISRIYSNQPQHF
TRBJ2-7 | . | . | TRBV30 | TGTGCCTGGAGTGTACTTGTCAGGGGTGAGCAGTACTTC | CAWSVLVRGEQYF
TRBJ2-7 | . | . | TRBV14 | TGTGCCAGCAGCCAAAACTACGGGTACAACGAGCAGTACTTC | CASSQNYGYNEQYF
TRBJ2-1 | . | . | TRBV25-1 | TGTGCCAGCAGTGACTATGAGCAGTTCTTC | CASSDYEQFF
TRBJ2-4 | once | TRBD1 | TRBV2 | TGTGCCAGCAGTGGCTGGCAGGGGGCATTCTCGGGCAAAAACATTCAGTACTTC | CASSGWQGAFSGKNIQYF
TRBJ2-2 | . | TRBD1 | TRBV11-1 | TGTGCCAGCAGCTCTGCCCTGACAGGGAGCACCGGGGAGCTGTTTTTT | CASSSALTGSTGELFF
TRBJ2-1 | many | TRBD2 | TRBV18 | TGTGCCAGCTCACCTTGGACTAGCGGACGACGAAAGACCGTATACAATGAGCAGTTCTTC | CASSPWTSGRRKTVYNEQFF
TRBJ2-6 | . | TRBD2 | TRBV28 | TGTGCCAGCCGCCCCGGGGGGACTGGGGCCAACGTCCTGACTTTC | CASRPGGTGANVLTF
TRBJ1-5 | . | TRBD1 | TRBV19 | TGTGCCAGTAGTCGAGCCTCAGGGGGCAGGGGCAATCAGCCCCAGCATTTT | CASSRASGGRGNQPQHF
TRBJ1-5 | . | . | TRBV28 | TGTGCCAGCAGTTGGCAGGGCGATCAGCCCCAGCATTTT | CASSWQGDQPQHF
TRBJ2-7 | . | TRBD2 | TRBV6-5 | TGTGCCAGCAGTCATGTAGCGGGAGCGTACGAGCAGTACTTC | CASSHVAGAYEQYF
TRBJ1-4 | few | . | TRBV4-1 | TGCGCCAGCAGCCAAGGGACAGTAGCAACTAATGAAAAACTGTTTTTT | CASSQGTVATNEKLFF
TRBJ2-7 | . | TRBD2 | TRBV5-8 | TGTGCCAGCAGCTTAGCCGGGACTAGAGTGTTCCACGAGCAGTACTTC | CASSLAGTRVFHEQYF
TRBJ1-2 | . | . | TRBV19 | TGTGCCAGTAGACGAGAAAGAAACAGGGCTAACTATGGCTACACCTTC | CASRRERNRANYGYTF
TRBJ1-1 | . | TRBD1 | TRBV28 | TGTGCCAGCAGTTTATGGAGACAGGGCCTGAACACTGAAGCTTTCTTT | CASSLWRQGLNTEAFF
TRBJ2-7 | . | TRBD2 | TRBV28 | TGTGCCAGCAGTTCTACATATGCTAGCGGGAGGGCAAAGTACTTC | CASSSTYASGRAKYF
TRBJ1-2 | . | . | TRBV5-6 | TGTGCCAGCAGCTTGGATACAGGGTTGATGGGCTACACCTTC | CASSLDTGLMGYTF
TRBJ2-7 | . | . | TRBV5-1 | TGCGCCAGCAGCCCGGGGGACTTCCAGTCCTACGAGCAGTACTTC | CASSPGDFQSYEQYF
TRBJ2-5 | . | . | TRBV18 | TGTGCCAGCTCACAGGATCCGGGTTTTAGGTGGCAAGAGACCCAGTACTTC | CASSQDPGFRWQETQYF
TRBJ2-6 | . | . | TRBV5-8 | TGTGCCAGCAGCCTTGTACCCCGGGGGACTGGGGCCAACGTCCTGACTTTC | CASSLVPRGTGANVLTF
TRBJ1-5 | . | . | TRBV7-8 | TGTGCCAGCAGCTTAGTAACCGGACATTATAGCAATCAGCCCCAGCATTTT | CASSLVTGHYSNQPQHF
TRBJ2-1 | . | TRBD2 | TRBV5-1 | TGCGCCAGCAGCTCGGGACTAGCGGGAGGACGTGAGCAGTTCTTC | CASSSGLAGGREQFF
TRBJ2-2 | . | . | TRBV4-3 | TGCGCCAGCAGCCAAGAGGGCAGGGCGAACACCGGGGAGCTGTTTTTT | CASSQEGRANTGELFF
TRBJ2-1 | . | . | TRBV6-5 | TGTGCCAGCAGCCCGTTGAGCTCCTACAATGAGCAGTTCTTC | CASSPLSSYNEQFF
TRBJ2-7 | . | . | TRBV7-9 | TGTGCCAGCAGCTTAGTAGGCGGGATCTACGAGCAGTACTTC | CASSLVGGIYEQYF
TRBJ1-1 | . | . | TRBV6-5 | TGTGCCAGCAGCCCCGCAGGGGTGAACACTGAAGCTTTCTTT | CASSPAGVNTEAFF
TRBJ1-6 | . | . | TRBV6-5 | TGTGCCAGCAGTTACTCGAGTCGAAATTCACCCCTCCACTTT | CASSYSSRNSPLHF
TRBJ2-7 | . | . | TRBV11-2 | TGTGCCAGCAGCCCCCTGAGGGTAGCCCCAGAGCAGTACTTC | CASSPLRVAPEQYF
TRBJ1-5 | . | . | TRBV6-6 | TGTGCCAGCAGTCTTAGACAGGAGAATCAGCCCCAGCATTTT | CASSLRQENQPQHF
TRBJ1-2 | few | . | TRBV30 | TGTGCCTGGAATTCAGGAGGGGATAATGGCTACACCTTC | CAWNSGGDNGYTF
TRBJ2-7 | . | . | TRBV7-9 | TGTGCCAGCGAGGGCGGGGTCTCCTACGAGCAGTACTTC | CASEGGVSYEQYF
TRBJ2-3 | . | TRBD1 | TRBV9 | TGTGCCAGCAGCGCCCTTCCGAACAGGGGACCAGATACGCAGTATTTT | CASSALPNRGPDTQYF
TRBJ2-3 | . | . | TRBV6-2/TRBV6-3 | TGTGCCAGCAGTTACTCGACTCGGATAGGCGGGAGCACAGATACGCAGTATTTT | CASSYSTRIGGSTDTQYF
TRBJ2-5 | . | TRBD2 | TRBV11-3 | TGTGCCAGCAGCTTAGGCCTAGCGGGAGGAGTGGAGACCCAGTACTTC | CASSLGLAGGVETQYF
TRBJ1-5 | . | . | TRBV7-2 | TGTGCCAGCAGCTTACAGGGGCCAAGCAATCAGCCCCAGCATTTT | CASSLQGPSNQPQHF
TRBJ2-1 | . | TRBD1 | TRBV9 | TGTGCCAGCAGCTCAGGGGGCGGGACGTCGTTTGAAGAGCAGTTCTTC | CASSSGGGTSFEEQFF
TRBJ2-1 | . | . | TRBV28 | TGTGCCAGCAGTTTAGTTGCGGCGCATAGTGAGCAGTTCTTC | CASSLVAAHSEQFF
TRBJ2-1 | few | TRBD2 | TRBV6-5 | TGTGCCAGCAGTTACGACGGGACTAGCTTCAAGGAGCAGTTCTTC | CASSYDGTSFKEQFF
TRBJ2-2 | . | TRBD2 | TRBV9 | TGTGCCAGCAGCGCACTAGCGGGGAGTTGGGAGCTGTTTTTT | CASSALAGSWELFF
TRBJ1-1 | . | . | TRBV11-2 | TGTGCCAGCAGCTTAGTCGGGTCTACTGAAGCTTTCTTT | CASSLVGSTEAFF
TRBJ2-2 | . | . | TRBV3-1/TRBV3-2 | TGTGCCAGCAGCCAAGGACCAAGGGAGACGAGAACCGGGGAGCTGTTTTTT | CASSQGPRETRTGELFF
TRBJ1-2 | . | . | TRBV28 | TGTGCCAGCACCAACCCGCTTGGCGGGTCCTATGGCTACACCTTC | CASTNPLGGSYGYTF
TRBJ2-5 | . | TRBD1 | TRBV19 | TGTGCCAGTAGTACTCGGGGGACAGGGGTAGAGACCCAGTACTTC | CASSTRGTGVETQYF
TRBJ1-2 | . | . | TRBV12-3/TRBV12-4 | TGTGCCAGCAGCCCCGCGGGGGCGCGGGGCTACACCTTC | CASSPAGARGYTF
TRBJ2-5 | . | TRBD1 | TRBV5-4 | TGTGCCAGCAGCTTGGGGGCCAGGGGGCGCGGGGAGACCCAGTACTTC | CASSLGARGRGETQYF
TRBJ2-1 | . | TRBD2 | TRBV9 | TGTGCCAGCAGTAGCGGGAGGGCTTATGAGCAGTTCTTC | CASSSGRAYEQFF
TRBJ1-4 | once | TRBD1 | TRBV5-1 | TGCGCCAGCAGCTTGGCACAGGGGGCGCGGGAAAAACTGTTTTTT | CASSLAQGAREKLFF
TRBJ1-2 | . | TRBD1 | TRBV6-2/TRBV6-3 | TGTGCCAGCAGTTACGACAGGACAGGGTGGACCTCCTTAGGAAGTGGCTACACCTTC | CASSYDRTGWTSLGSGYTF